The 32 T cell receptor beta chains below were found in one sample sequenced in a study of PD-1 blockade in classical Hodgkin lymphoma. TCRdb keeps only in-frame clones here, not all; method: immunoSEQ multiplex PCR. In the table there are around 30,000 clones, about 89% of which are singletons. The time point: newly diagnosed, previously untreated cHL patient sample. Sequenced sample: peripheral blood mononuclear cells (PBMCs). Source of these receptors: a human donor with classical Hodgkin lymphoma.

There are a few counts of this clone. This rearrangement joins TRBV5-6 to TRBJ2-2; D remains unclear. The CDR3 runs 14 residues. Deletions cut 4 bases from V and 1 base from J, with 8 bases between. Looked up from germline, CDR1 is SGHDT and CDR2 is YYEEEE. CDR3 nucleotide sequence: TGTGCCAGCAGCACCCCGGGGAACACCGGGGAGCTGTTTTTT. Its protein is CASSTPGNTGELFF.

The V and J genes are TRBV5-1 and TRBJ1-4; D is possibly TRBD1 (6 bases). In germline, CDR1 is SGHRS, CDR2 YFSETQ. The CDR3 loop spans 16 amino acids. Trimming left V 4 bases short and J 5 bases short, with 18 bases between. CDR3 sequence: CASSTPPGQPNEKLFF. CDR3 bases: TGCGCCAGCAGCACACCACCGGGACAACCGAATGAAAAACTGTTTTTT.

CDR3 DNA sequence: TGTGCCAGCAGCTTGGGACAGGGGACGAACACTGAAGCTTTCTTT. This codes for CASSLGQGTNTEAFF. The V gene is TRBV7-9, the J gene TRBJ1-1; 10 positions agree with TRBD1. Germline V gene sequence: CDR1 SEHNR, CDR2 FQNEAQ (reference sequence). J gave up 1 base and V 3 bases, and 2 bases lay outside the gene matches. This CDR3 is 15 amino acids long.

V gene TRBV7-9 combines with J gene TRBJ1-2; tentatively, D is TRBD1 (6 bases). CDR3 length: 16 residues. CDR1 and CDR2 (germline): SEHNR, FQNEAQ (reference sequence). V dropped 10 bases and J dropped 4 bases, with 25 bases sitting between them. The CDR3: CATQGQDWTASYGYTF. The CDR3 DNA reads as TGTGCCACGCAGGGGCAAGACTGGACAGCTTCCTATGGCTACACCTTC.

The chain is built from TRBV29-1 and TRBJ1-2, with D tentatively TRBD1 (6 bases). From germline, CDR1 is SQVTM and CDR2 ANQGSEA. There are 11 residues in the CDR3. Trimming removed 4 bases from V and 5 bases from J, with 8 bases in between. The CDR3 DNA is TGCAGCGTTGGAGGGGGATATGGCTACACCTTC. It is translated as CSVGGGYGYTF.

The genes are TRBV9 and TRBJ2-2, with D unresolved. The CDR3 runs to 11 residues. Germline V lookup: CDR1 SGDLS, CDR2 YYNGEE. The V end lost 3 bases, the J end lost 7 bases, and 4 bases lay between the germline ends. CDR3 loop: CASSEGGELFF. The CDR3 DNA follows: TGTGCCAGCAGCGAAGGCGGGGAGCTGTTTTTT.

The chain joins TRBV12-5 to TRBJ1-2, with 10 bases fitting TRBD1. The germline V gene encodes CDR1 LGHNT and CDR2 FRNRAP. V was pared by 5 bases and J by 8 bases, with 5 bases of the junction left unmatched. The CDR3 length is 13 residues. CDR3 residues: CASGPGTGEGYTF. The CDR3 DNA is TGTGCTAGTGGTCCCGGGACAGGGGAGGGCTACACCTTC. Full variable domain (missing parts from reference TRBV12-5 and TRBJ1-2): DARVTQTPRHKVTEMGQEVTMRCQPILGHNTVFWYRQTMMQGLELLAYFRNRAPLDDSGMPKDRFSAEMPDATLATLKIQPSEPRDSAVYFCASGPGTGEGYTFGSGTRLTVV.

The chain links TRBV28 to TRBJ2-7; D might be TRBD1 (5 bases). The CDR3 is 13 amino acids. Trimming removed 6 bases from V and 5 bases from J, with 14 bases in between. Germline assignment: CDR1 MDHEN and CDR2 SYDVKM. CDR3 nucleotides: TGTGCCAGCAGCCGTACCCAGGGTGACGAGCAGTACTTC. Its protein product is CASSRTQGDEQYF.

The chain combines TRBV7-3 with TRBJ2-3; 8 nucleotides agree with TRBD1. Germline CDR1 reads SGHTA; CDR2 reads FQGTGA. CDR3 size: 15 residues. V shed 4 bases, J shed 0 bases, and the junction held 3 bases outside the gene matches. CDR3 nucleotide sequence: TGTGCCAGCAGCTCGACAGGGGTTAGCACAGATACGCAGTATTTT. Translation: CASSSTGVSTDTQYF.

The gene calls are TRBV29-1 and TRBJ2-5; D unresolved. The CDR3 loop spans 14 amino acids. V lost 1 base, J lost 0 bases, and 9 bases lay in between. The V gene's germline CDR1 is SQVTM and CDR2 ANQGSEA. The chain's CDR3 is CSVEVLENQETQYF. In DNA form, the CDR3 reads TGCAGCGTTGAAGTTCTGGAAAACCAAGAGACCCAGTACTTC.

The chain uses TRBV7-2 and TRBJ2-3; 8 bases map to TRBD2. Germline-derived CDR1 and CDR2 are SGHTA and FQGNSA. The V and J ends lost 3 bases and 4 bases, in that order; junction bases with no gene match: 9. The CDR3 length is 16 residues. The CDR3 bases are TGTGCCAGCAGCTTCGCAGCGGGAGAGCCGGCAGATACGCAGTATTTT. This sequence encodes CASSFAAGEPADTQYF.

The chain links TRBV5-4 to TRBJ2-3, with 12 positions matching TRBD2. Unmatched junction bases numbered 6, after V lost 4 bases and J lost 3 bases. Germline V gives CDR1 SGHNT, CDR2 YYREEE (reference sequence). The CDR3 extends over 16 amino acids. The CDR3 DNA reads TGTGCCAGCAGCAAAATGACTAGCGGGAGAACAGATACGCAGTATTTT. Its translation is CASSKMTSGRTDTQYF.

V usage is TRBV15 and J usage is TRBJ2-7, with D tentatively TRBD2 (5 bases). There are 16 residues in the CDR3. The germline V gene encodes CDR1 LNHNV and CDR2 YYDKDF (reference sequence). Trimming shortened V by 0 bases and J by 5 bases, and 17 bases separated the two germline ends. In nucleotides, the CDR3 is TGTGCCACCAGCAGAGAACCCGCGCCCGCCGGGAACGAGCAGTACTTC. This sequence encodes CATSREPAPAGNEQYF.

The rearrangement joins TRBV28 to TRBJ2-1, with a weak D call TRBD1 (7 bases). CDR1 MDHEN and CDR2 SYDVKM come from the germline V gene. V was clipped by 11 bases and J by 2 bases, with 13 bases between them. The CDR3 has 13 residues. The DNA of the CDR3 is TGTGCCGGTGGGGGGACAGCCTACAATGAGCAGTTCTTC. Translation: CAGGGTAYNEQFF.

The gene calls are TRBV7-2 and TRBJ1-5; the D gene is possibly TRBD1 (6 bases). The germline V and J ends were trimmed by 5 bases and 4 bases, with 15 bases remaining between them. CDR3 size: 15 residues. Germline CDR1 and CDR2: SGHTA and FQGNSA. The DNA for the CDR3 is TGTGCCAGCAGCCTAGGCGGAGGGGGTAATCAGCCCCAGCATTTT. This translates into CASSLGGGGNQPQHF.

This sequence joins TRBV29-1 and TRBJ1-2; D possibly corresponds to TRBD1 (5 bases). The germline gives CDR1 SQVTM, CDR2 ANQGSEA. The V end was cut by 4 bases, the J end by 4 bases, with 10 bases between. The CDR3 is 12 amino acids. The CDR3 sequence is CSVVAGLYGYTF. CDR3 DNA: TGCAGCGTTGTAGCGGGACTCTATGGCTACACCTTC. Filled out from reference TRBV29-1 and TRBJ1-2, the complete variable domain reads SAVISQKPSRDICQRGTSLTIQCQVDSQVTMMFWYRQQPGQSLTLIATANQGSEATYESGFVIDKFPISRPNLTFSTLTVSNMSPEDSSIYLCSVVAGLYGYTFGSGTRLTVV.

V is TRBV28 and J is TRBJ1-2, with 7 bases fitting TRBD1. The germline gives CDR1 MDHEN, CDR2 SYDVKM. The CDR3 is made up of 13 amino acids. V dropped 5 bases and J dropped 6; count of bases not matched to a gene: 6. The CDR3 protein is CASSGRGRHGYTF. The CDR3 DNA follows: TGTGCCAGCAGTGGAAGGGGGCGCCATGGCTACACCTTC.

The chain is built from TRBV7-3 and TRBJ2-4; perhaps TRBD2 as D (6 bases). Between the trimmed V and J ends, which lost 2 bases and 2 bases, there was a span of 7 bases. CDR1 is SGHTA and CDR2 is FQGTGA in the germline V gene. The CDR3 loop spans 14 amino acids. CDR3 nucleotide sequence: TGTGCCAGCAGCTTAGGGGGGACCAAAAACATTCAGTACTTC. Its protein product is CASSLGGTKNIQYF.

This clone was seen a handful of times. This chain joins TRBV2 and TRBJ1-2; 7 nucleotides line up with TRBD1. The CDR3 runs to 14 residues. The trim removed 6 bases at V and 6 bases at J, leaving 10 bases unmatched. Germline V lookup: CDR1 SNHLY, CDR2 FYNNEI. DNA for the CDR3: TGTGCCAGCAGGGTATCGACAGGGCTGGATGGCTACACCTTC. Amino acid sequence: CASRVSTGLDGYTF.

CDR3 amino acids: CASSPPGGIGNTIYF. DNA of the CDR3: TGTGCCAGCTCACCACCGGGGGGAATTGGAAACACCATATATTTT. J is TRBJ1-3 and V is TRBV18; D is perhaps TRBD1 (5 bases). Germline V gives CDR1 KGHSH, CDR2 LQKENI. V was clipped by 0 bases and J by 3 bases, with 9 bases between them. CDR3 length: 15 amino acids.

This clone appeared once. The genes are TRBV19 and TRBJ2-7; D is perhaps TRBD1 (5 bases). The germline V gene has CDR1 LNHDA and CDR2 SQIVND (reference sequence). The CDR3 contains 14 residues. Trimming took off 6 bases at V and 0 bases at J, with 12 bases between the two ends. Here the CDR3 DNA reads TGTGCCAGTAGCAATACAGGTCTCTCCTACGAGCAGTACTTC. Translating it yields CASSNTGLSYEQYF.

This clone was observed a single time. The chain has TRBV28 and TRBJ1-6, with 9 bases identical to TRBD1. Losses at the gene ends were 9 bases for V and 9 bases for J; bases not matched to a gene: 3. The CDR3 extends over 12 amino acids. The germline V gene encodes CDR1 MDHEN and CDR2 SYDVKM. CDR3 coding DNA: TGTGCCAGTGGGACAGGGAGTTCACCCCTCCACTTT. Amino acid sequence: CASGTGSSPLHF.

The V and J genes are TRBV29-1 and TRBJ2-1; D is unclear. The CDR3 totals 10 residues. The V gene's germline CDR1 is SQVTM and CDR2 ANQGSEA. V lost 7 bases and J 11 bases, leaving 12 bases between the germline ends. The CDR3 loop is CSGSQFQQFF. For the CDR3, the DNA is TGCAGCGGCAGTCAGTTCCAGCAGTTCTTC.

The chain is built from TRBV7-9 and TRBJ2-3; TRBD2 agrees at 12 bases. The trim removed 0 bases at V and 5 bases at J, leaving 9 bases unmatched. Germline V lookup: CDR1 SEHNR, CDR2 FQNEAQ (reference sequence). The CDR3 runs to 18 residues. The chain's CDR3 is CASSLASLLAGGRDTQYF. The CDR3, as DNA: TGTGCCAGCAGCTTAGCCTCCCTACTAGCGGGAGGCAGAGATACGCAGTATTTT.

The chain carries TRBV29-1 and TRBJ2-7; TRBD2 matches 8 bases. The CDR3 is made up of 14 amino acids. Germline trimming cut 6 bases from V and 0 bases from J; bases unmatched to any gene: 7. The germline gives CDR1 SQVTM, CDR2 ANQGSEA. For the CDR3, the DNA is TGCAGCGTGGCCACTAGCGGCGGCTCCTACGAGCAGTACTTC. Translation gives CSVATSGGSYEQYF.

The CDR3 bases are TGTGCCAGCAGCCACGGATACAGGGGACCGGGGGAGCAGTACTTC. This translates into CASSHGYRGPGEQYF. V and J are TRBV11-2 and TRBJ2-7; TRBD1 aligns across 7 bases. Trimming cost V 5 bases and J 7 bases; bases outside gene matches: 14. This CDR3 is built from 15 residues. Germline CDR1 reads SGHAT; CDR2 reads FQNNGV.

V is TRBV14 and J is TRBJ2-7; D remains ambiguous. Per the germline V gene, CDR1 is SGHDN and CDR2 is FVKESK. The V end lost 0 bases, the J end lost 7 bases, and 10 bases lay between the germline ends. This CDR3 spans 13 amino acids. Here the CDR3 DNA reads TGTGCCAGCAGCCAAGATATTTCGAGGGAGCAGTACTTC. Translation gives CASSQDISREQYF.

The rearrangement links TRBV10-3 to TRBJ2-7; D is perhaps TRBD1 or TRBD2 (5 bases each). Germline values: CDR1 ENHRY, CDR2 SYGVKD. V lost 0 bases and J lost 4, with 16 bases in between. This CDR3 contains 16 residues. The CDR3 DNA is TGTGCCATCAGTGAGTCTCGAGGGACCACAACTTACGAGCAGTACTTC. This gives the protein CAISESRGTTTYEQYF.

The chain couples TRBV5-1 to TRBJ1-1; D is undetermined. Germline V gene lookup returns CDR1 SGHRS and CDR2 YFSETQ. CDR3 size: 13 residues. V was shortened by 3 bases and J by 1 base, with 7 bases between the two germline ends. CDR3 coding DNA: TGCGCCAGCAGCTATCAAGGGAACACTGAAGCTTTCTTT. It encodes CASSYQGNTEAFF.

J is TRBJ2-7 and V is TRBV10-2; 7 bases fit TRBD1. CDR3 length: 12 residues. After removal of 6 bases from V and 3 bases from J, the junction contained 2 bases not matched to a gene. Germline V lookup: CDR1 WSHSY, CDR2 SAAADI. The CDR3 coding sequence is TGCGCCAGCAGCGGACAGGACTACGAGCAGTACTTC. This gives the protein CASSGQDYEQYF.

This chain connects TRBV6-5 to TRBJ2-7; no firm D call. The V gene lost 0 bases and the J gene lost 6 bases, with 12 bases spanning the gap. Per germline, CDR1 MNHEY and CDR2 SVGAGI. This CDR3 has 14 amino acids. CDR3 nucleotides: TGTGCCAGCAGTTACTCGAGAAGGCGCTTCGAGCAGTACTTC. As protein: CASSYSRRRFEQYF.

The chain employs TRBV19 and TRBJ1-4, with D possibly TRBD1 on 5 matching bases. From germline, CDR1 is LNHDA and CDR2 SQIVND (reference sequence). The CDR3 sequence is 14 residues long. The V end lost 1 base, the J end lost 2 bases, and 5 bases lay between the germline ends. CDR3 in amino acids: CASSIGGTNEKLFF. CDR3 nucleotide sequence: TGTGCCAGTAGTATAGGGGGGACTAATGAAAAACTGTTTTTT. Filled out from reference TRBV19 and TRBJ1-4, the complete variable domain reads DGGITQSPKYLFRKEGQNVTLSCEQNLNHDAMYWYRQDPGQGLRLIYYSQIVNDFQKGDIAEGYSVSREKKESFPLTVTSAQKNPTAFYLCASSIGGTNEKLFFGSGTQLSVL.